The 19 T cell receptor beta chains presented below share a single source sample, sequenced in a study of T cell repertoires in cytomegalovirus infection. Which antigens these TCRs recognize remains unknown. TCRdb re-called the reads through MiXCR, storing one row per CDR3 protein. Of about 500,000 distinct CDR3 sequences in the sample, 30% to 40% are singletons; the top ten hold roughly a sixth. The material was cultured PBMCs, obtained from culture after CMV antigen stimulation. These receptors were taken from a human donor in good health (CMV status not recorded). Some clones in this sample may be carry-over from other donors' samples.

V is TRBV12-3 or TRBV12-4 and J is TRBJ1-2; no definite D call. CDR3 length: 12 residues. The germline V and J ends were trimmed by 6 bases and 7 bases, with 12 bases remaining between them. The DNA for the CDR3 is TGTGCCAGCAGGGGAATAGACCGTGGCTACACCTTC. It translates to CASRGIDRGYTF.

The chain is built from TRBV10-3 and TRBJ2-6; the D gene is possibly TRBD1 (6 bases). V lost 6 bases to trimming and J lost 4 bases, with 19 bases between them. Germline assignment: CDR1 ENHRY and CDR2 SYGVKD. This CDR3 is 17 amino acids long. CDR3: CAISAASGAGGANVLTF. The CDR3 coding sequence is TGTGCCATCAGCGCAGCCTCAGGGGCCGGCGGGGCCAACGTCCTGACTTTC.

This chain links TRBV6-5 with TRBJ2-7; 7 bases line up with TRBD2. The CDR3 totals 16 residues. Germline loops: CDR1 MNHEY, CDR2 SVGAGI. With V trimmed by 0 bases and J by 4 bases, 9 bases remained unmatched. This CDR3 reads CASSYSSGRVPYEQYF. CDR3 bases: TGTGCCAGCAGTTACTCGAGTGGGAGGGTCCCTTACGAGCAGTACTTC.

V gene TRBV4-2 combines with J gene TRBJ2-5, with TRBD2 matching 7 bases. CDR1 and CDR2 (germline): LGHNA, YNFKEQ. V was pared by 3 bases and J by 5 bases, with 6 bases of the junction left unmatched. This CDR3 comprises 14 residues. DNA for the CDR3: TGTGCCAGCAGCCAGGCGGGAGCGGGCGAGACCCAGTACTTC. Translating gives CASSQAGAGETQYF.

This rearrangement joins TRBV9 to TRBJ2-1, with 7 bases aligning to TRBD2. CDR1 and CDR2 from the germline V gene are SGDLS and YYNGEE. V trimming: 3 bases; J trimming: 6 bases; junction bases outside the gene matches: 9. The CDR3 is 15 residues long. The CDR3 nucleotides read TGTGCCAGCAGCGCGGGAGGAGGGAGTCTCAATGAGCAGTTCTTC. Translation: CASSAGGGSLNEQFF.

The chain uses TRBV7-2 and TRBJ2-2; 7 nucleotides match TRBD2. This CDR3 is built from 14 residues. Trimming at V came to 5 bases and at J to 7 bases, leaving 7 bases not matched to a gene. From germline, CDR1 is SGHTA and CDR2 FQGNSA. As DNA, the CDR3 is TGTGCCAGCAGCGTAATGCGGGAGATCGGGGAGCTGTTTTTT. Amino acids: CASSVMREIGELFF. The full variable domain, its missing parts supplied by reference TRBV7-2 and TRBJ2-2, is GAGVSQSPSNKVTEKGKDVELRCDPISGHTALYWYRQSLGQGLEFLIYFQGNSAPDKSGLPSDRFSAERTGGSVSTLTIQRTQQEDSAVYLCASSVMREIGELFFGEGSRLTVL.

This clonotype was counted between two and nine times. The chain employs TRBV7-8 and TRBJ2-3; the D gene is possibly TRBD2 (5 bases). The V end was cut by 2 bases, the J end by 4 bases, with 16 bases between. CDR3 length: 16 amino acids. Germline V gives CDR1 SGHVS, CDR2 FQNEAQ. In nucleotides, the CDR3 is TGTGCCAGCAGCTTATTTTTGCGGGCTCATTCAGATACGCAGTATTTT. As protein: CASSLFLRAHSDTQYF.

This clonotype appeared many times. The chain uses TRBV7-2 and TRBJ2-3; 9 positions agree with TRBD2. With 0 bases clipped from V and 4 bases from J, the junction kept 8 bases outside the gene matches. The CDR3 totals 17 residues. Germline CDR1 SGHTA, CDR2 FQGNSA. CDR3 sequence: CASSLAGLAILADTQYF. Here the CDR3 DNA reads TGTGCCAGCAGCTTAGCGGGACTAGCAATTTTAGCAGATACGCAGTATTTT.

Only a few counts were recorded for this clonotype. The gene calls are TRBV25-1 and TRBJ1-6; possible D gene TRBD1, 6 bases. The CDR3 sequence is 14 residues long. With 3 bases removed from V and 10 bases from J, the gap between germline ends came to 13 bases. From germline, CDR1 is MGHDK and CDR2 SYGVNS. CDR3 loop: CASSDTGLRSPLHF. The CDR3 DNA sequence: TGTGCCAGCAGTGATACAGGGTTACGCTCACCCCTCCACTTT. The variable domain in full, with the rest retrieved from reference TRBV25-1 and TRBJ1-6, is EADIYQTPRYLVIGTGKKITLECSQTMGHDKMYWYQQDPGMELHLIHYSYGVNSTEKGDLSSESTVSRIRTEHFPLTLESARPSHTSQYLCASSDTGLRSPLHFGNGTRLTVT.

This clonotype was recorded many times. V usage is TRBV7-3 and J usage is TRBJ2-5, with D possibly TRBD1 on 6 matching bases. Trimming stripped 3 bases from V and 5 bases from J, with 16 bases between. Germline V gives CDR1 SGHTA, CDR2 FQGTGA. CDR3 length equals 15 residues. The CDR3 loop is CASSLTGTPGETQYF. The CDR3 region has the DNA TGTGCCAGCAGCTTGACCGGGACACCTGGGGAGACCCAGTACTTC.

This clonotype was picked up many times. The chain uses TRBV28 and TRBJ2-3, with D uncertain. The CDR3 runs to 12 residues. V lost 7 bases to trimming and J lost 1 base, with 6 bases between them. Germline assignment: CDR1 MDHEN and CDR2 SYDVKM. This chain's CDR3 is CASISRTDTQYF. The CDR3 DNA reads TGTGCCAGCATTAGCCGCACAGATACGCAGTATTTT.

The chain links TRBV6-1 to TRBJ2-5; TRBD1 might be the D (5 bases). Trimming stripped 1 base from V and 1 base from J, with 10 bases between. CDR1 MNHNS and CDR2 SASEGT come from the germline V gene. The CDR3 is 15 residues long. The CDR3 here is CASSEETVSQETQYF. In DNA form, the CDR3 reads TGTGCCAGCAGTGAAGAGACAGTGAGCCAAGAGACCCAGTACTTC.

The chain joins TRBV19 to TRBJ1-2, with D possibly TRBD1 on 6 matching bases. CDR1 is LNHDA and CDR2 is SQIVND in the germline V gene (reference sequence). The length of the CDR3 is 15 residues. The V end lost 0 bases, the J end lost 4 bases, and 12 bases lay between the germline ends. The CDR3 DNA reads TGTGCCAGTAGTATAGATAAACAGGGACTCTATGGCTACACCTTC. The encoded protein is CASSIDKQGLYGYTF.

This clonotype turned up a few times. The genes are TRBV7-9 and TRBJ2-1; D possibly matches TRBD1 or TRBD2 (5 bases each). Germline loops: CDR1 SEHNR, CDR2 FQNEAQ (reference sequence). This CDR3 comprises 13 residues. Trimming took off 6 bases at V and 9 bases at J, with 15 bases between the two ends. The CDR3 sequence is CASSRGPATEQFF. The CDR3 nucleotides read TGTGCCAGCAGTCGGGGACCAGCCACTGAGCAGTTCTTC. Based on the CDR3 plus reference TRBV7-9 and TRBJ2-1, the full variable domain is DTGVSQNPRHKITKRGQNVTFRCDPISEHNRLYWYRQTLGQGPEFLTYFQNEAQLEKSRLLSDRFSAERPKGSFSTLEIQRTEQGDSAMYLCASSRGPATEQFFGPGTRLTVL.

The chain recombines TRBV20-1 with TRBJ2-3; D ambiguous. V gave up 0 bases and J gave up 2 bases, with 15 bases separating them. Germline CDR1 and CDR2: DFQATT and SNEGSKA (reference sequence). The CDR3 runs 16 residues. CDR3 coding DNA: TGCAGTGCTAGAGATATGGGAACATTCCCCACAGATACGCAGTATTTT. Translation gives CSARDMGTFPTDTQYF.

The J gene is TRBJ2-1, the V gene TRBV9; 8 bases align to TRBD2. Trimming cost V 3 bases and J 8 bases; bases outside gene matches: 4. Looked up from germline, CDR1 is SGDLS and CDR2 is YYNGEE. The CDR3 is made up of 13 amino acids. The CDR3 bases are TGTGCCAGCAGCGCCTTACTAGCGGATGAGCAGTTCTTC. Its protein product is CASSALLADEQFF.

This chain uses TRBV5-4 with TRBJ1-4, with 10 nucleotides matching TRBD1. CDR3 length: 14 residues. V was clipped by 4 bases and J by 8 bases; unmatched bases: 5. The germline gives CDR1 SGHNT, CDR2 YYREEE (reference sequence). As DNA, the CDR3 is TGTGCCAGCAGCCGACAGGGGGCCGCGGAAAAACTGTTTTTT. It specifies CASSRQGAAEKLFF.

The CDR3 DNA reads as TGTGCCAGTAGTATCTCCAGGGACGGGGGTTACAATGAGCAGTTCTTC. Amino acids: CASSISRDGGYNEQFF. The chain recombines TRBV19 with TRBJ2-1; possible D gene TRBD2, 6 bases. The germline CDR1 and CDR2 sequences are LNHDA and SQIVND (reference sequence). This CDR3 has 16 residues. V was cut by 3 bases and J by 4 bases, with 16 bases left in between.

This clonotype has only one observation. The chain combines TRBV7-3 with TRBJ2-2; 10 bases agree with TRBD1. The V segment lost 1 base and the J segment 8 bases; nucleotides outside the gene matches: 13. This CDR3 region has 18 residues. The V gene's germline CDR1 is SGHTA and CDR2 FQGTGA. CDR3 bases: TGTGCCAGCAGCTTAAATCGTGACAGGGGGCATGTCCGTGGGGAGCTGTTTTTT. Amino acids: CASSLNRDRGHVRGELFF.